Given below is one T cell receptor (beta chain) in context. Its antigen remains unidentified. This sample was taken from a study of OX40 agonist ivuxolimab in advanced cancers. Study overall: Aged roughly 23 to 79 with a mean of approximately 57 years, they were approximately 80% male. Study observations and caveats: In a subset of nonresponders, normalized T-cell clonal expansion was also low.

V dropped 5 bases and J dropped 0 bases, with 10 bases sitting between them. Per germline, CDR1 PRHDT and CDR2 FYEKMQ (reference sequence). The CDR3 contains 14 residues. This table comes from immunoSEQ multiplex PCR, and its TCRdb copy is limited to in-frame clones, with some not included. The profile shows 65,000 to 80,000 clones, roughly 83% of them singletons. Baseline, cycle 4 day 1, and cycle 7 day 1 were the blood sampling points. The sequence came from an adult with an advanced solid tumor such as melanoma, head and neck, liver or kidney cancer. The chain uses TRBV13 and TRBJ1-1, with D unclear. This sample comprised CD4+ or CD8+ T cells sorted from blood, obtained in a trial of the OX40 agonist ivuxolimab. CDR3 DNA: TGTGCCAGCAGCCCCGCTACCATGAACACTGAAGCTTTCTTT. Protein sequence: CASSPATMNTEAFF.